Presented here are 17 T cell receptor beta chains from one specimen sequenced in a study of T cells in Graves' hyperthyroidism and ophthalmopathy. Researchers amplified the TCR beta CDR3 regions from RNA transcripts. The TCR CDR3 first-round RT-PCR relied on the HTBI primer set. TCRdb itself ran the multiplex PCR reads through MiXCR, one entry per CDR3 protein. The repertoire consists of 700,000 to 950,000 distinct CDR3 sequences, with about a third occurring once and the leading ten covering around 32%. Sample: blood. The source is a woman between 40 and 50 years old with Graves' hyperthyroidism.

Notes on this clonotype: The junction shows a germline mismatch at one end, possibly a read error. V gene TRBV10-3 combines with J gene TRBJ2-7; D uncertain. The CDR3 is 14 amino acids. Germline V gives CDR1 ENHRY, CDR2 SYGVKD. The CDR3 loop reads CASSSMLLTYEQYF. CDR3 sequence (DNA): TGTGCCAGCAGTTCTATGCTCCTGACCTACGAGCAGTACTTC.

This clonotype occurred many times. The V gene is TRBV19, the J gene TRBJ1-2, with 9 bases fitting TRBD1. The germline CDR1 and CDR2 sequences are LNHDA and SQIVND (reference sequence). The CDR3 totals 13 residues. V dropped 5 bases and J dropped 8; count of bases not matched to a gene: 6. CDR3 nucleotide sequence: TGTGCCAGTAGTGTACAGGGGGCGCGCGGCTACACCTTC. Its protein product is CASSVQGARGYTF.

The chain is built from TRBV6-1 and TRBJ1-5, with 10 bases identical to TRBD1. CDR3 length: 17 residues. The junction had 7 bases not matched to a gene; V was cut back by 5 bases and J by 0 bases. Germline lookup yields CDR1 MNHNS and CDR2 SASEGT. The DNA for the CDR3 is TGTGCCAGCAGTCCGACAGGGGGCGAATATAGCAATCAGCCCCAGCATTTT. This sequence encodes CASSPTGGEYSNQPQHF.

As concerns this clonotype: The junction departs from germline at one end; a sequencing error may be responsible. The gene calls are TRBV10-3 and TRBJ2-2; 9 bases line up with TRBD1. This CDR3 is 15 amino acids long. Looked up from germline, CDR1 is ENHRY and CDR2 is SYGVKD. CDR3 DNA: TGTGCCAGCAGTCCCGGGACAGGGTACACCGGGGAGCTGTTTTTT. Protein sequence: CASSPGTGYTGELFF.

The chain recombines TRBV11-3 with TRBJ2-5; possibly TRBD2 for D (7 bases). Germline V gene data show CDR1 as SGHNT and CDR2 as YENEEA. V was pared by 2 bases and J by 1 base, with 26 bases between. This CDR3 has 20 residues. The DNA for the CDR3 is TGTGCCAGCAGCTTATTTCGTCCGGGGGGCTATCACTGGCGCCAAGAGACCCAGTACTTC. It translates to CASSLFRPGGYHWRQETQYF.

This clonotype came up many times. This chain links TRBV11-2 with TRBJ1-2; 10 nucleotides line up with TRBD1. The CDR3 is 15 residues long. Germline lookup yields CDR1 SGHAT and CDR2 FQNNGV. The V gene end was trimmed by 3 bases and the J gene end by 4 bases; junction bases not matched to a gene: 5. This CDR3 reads CASSFGTGEGYGYTF. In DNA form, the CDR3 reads TGTGCCAGCAGCTTCGGGACAGGGGAGGGCTATGGCTACACCTTC.

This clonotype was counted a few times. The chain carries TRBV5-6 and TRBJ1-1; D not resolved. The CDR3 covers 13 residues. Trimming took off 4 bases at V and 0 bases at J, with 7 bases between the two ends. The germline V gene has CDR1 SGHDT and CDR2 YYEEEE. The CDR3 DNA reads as TGTGCCAGCAGCGACAATTTGAACACTGAAGCTTTCTTT. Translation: CASSDNLNTEAFF.

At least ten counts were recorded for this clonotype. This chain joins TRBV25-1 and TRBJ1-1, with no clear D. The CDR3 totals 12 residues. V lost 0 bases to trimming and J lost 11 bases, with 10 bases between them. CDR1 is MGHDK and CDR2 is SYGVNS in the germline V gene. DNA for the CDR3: TGTGCCAGCAGTGAATATGGGGTGCCGGCTTTCTTT. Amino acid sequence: CASSEYGVPAFF.

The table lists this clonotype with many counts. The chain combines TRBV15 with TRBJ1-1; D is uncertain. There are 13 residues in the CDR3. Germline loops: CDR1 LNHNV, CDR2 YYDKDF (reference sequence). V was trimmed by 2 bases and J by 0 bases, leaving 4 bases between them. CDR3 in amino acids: CATSRSMNTEAFF. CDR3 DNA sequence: TGTGCCACCAGCAGATCCATGAACACTGAAGCTTTCTTT.

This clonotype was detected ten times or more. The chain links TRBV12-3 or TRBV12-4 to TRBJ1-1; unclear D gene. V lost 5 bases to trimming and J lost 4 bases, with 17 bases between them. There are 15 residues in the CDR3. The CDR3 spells CASSGPLSGGTEAFF. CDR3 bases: TGTGCCAGCAGTGGGCCCTTATCGGGTGGCACTGAAGCTTTCTTT.

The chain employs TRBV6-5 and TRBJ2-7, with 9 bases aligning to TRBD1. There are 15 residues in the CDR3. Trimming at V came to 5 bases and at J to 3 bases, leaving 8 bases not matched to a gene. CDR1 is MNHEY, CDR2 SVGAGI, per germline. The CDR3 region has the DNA TGTGCCAGCAGTGGCCCCGGGACAGGGCACTACGAGCAGTACTTC. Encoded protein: CASSGPGTGHYEQYF.

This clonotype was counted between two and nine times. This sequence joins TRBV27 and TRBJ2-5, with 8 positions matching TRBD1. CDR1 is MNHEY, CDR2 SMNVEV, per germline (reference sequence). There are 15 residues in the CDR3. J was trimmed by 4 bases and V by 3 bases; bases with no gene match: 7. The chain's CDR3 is CASSLSQGGGETQYF. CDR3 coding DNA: TGTGCCAGCAGTTTGTCACAGGGGGGAGGAGAGACCCAGTACTTC.

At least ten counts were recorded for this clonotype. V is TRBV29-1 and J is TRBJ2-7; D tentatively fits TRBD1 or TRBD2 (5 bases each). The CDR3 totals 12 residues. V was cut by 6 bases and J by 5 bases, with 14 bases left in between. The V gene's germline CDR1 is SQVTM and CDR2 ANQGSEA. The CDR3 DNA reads TGCAGCGTCGGAAGGGGTAGCGACGAGCAGTACTTC. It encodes CSVGRGSDEQYF.

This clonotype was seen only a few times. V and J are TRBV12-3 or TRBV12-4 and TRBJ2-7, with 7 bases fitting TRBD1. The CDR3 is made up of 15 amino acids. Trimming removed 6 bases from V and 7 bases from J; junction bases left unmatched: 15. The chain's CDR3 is CASSLQTGSLEEQYF. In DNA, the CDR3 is TGTGCCAGCAGCCTACAGACAGGGTCATTGGAGGAGCAGTACTTC.

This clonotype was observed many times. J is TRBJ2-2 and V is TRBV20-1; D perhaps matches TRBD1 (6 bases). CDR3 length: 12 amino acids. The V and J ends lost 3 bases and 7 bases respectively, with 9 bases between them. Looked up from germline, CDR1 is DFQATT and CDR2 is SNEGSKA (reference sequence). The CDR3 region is CSASGQLGELFF. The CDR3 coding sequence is TGCAGTGCTAGTGGACAGCTCGGGGAGCTGTTTTTT.

CDR3 amino acids: CASSFSGRALEQYF. CDR3 DNA sequence: TGTGCCAGCAGTTTTAGCGGGAGGGCACTCGAGCAGTACTTC. The chain combines TRBV6-2 or TRBV6-3 with TRBJ2-7; the match to TRBD2 covers 11 bases. CDR1 is MNHEY and CDR2 is SVGEGT in the germline V gene. The V gene end was trimmed by 4 bases and the J gene end by 6 bases; junction bases not matched to a gene: 5. This CDR3 region has 14 residues.

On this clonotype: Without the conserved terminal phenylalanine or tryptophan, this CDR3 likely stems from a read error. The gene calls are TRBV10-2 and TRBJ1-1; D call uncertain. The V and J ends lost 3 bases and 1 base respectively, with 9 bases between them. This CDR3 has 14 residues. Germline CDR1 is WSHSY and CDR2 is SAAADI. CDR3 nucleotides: TGCGCCAGCAGTGAAGATGAGGCGAACACTGAAGCTTTCCTT. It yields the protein CASSEDEANTEAFL.